One and the same sample provided the 21 T cell receptor beta chains below, sequenced in a study of cytomegalovirus exposure and HLA in healthy donors. Primers: 60 Vbeta forward and 13 Jbeta reverse. Only in-frame clones appear in the TCRdb table, and some are missing; sequencing was by immunoSEQ multiplex PCR. The sample carries about 130,000 clones, less than 85% recorded once. The sequenced material came from PBMCs. Every receptor here comes from a young man in good health and CMV-seropositive.

The genes are TRBV10-3 and TRBJ2-2; 9 bases agree with TRBD1. Germline V CDR1 and CDR2: ENHRY, SYGVKD. V was pared by 0 bases and J by 15 bases, with 5 bases of the junction left unmatched. The CDR3 is made up of 13 amino acids. CDR3 in amino acids: CAISESFGQGLFF. The CDR3 DNA reads TGTGCCATCAGTGAGTCCTTTGGACAGGGGTTGTTTTTT.

This clone was seen only once. The genes are TRBV28 and TRBJ1-5; no clear D. CDR1 is MDHEN, CDR2 SYDVKM, per germline. The CDR3 covers 14 residues. V was clipped by 2 bases and J by 5 bases, with 10 bases between them. CDR3 sequence: CASSLGGPDQPQHF. As DNA, the CDR3 is TGTGCCAGCAGTTTAGGAGGTCCAGATCAGCCCCAGCATTTT. Drawing the rest from reference TRBV28 and TRBJ1-5, the complete variable domain is DVKVTQSSRYLVKRTGEKVFLECVQDMDHENMFWYRQDPGLGLRLIYFSYDVKMKEKGDIPEGYSVSREKKERFSLILESASTNQTSMYLCASSLGGPDQPQHFGDGTRLSIL.

J is TRBJ2-5 and V is TRBV4-2; 11 positions match TRBD2. Looked up from germline, CDR1 is LGHNA and CDR2 is YNFKEQ. V lost 4 bases, J lost 9 bases, and 10 bases stayed unmatched. CDR3 size: 15 residues. The CDR3 protein is CASSPETSGTVPQYF. CDR3 DNA: TGTGCCAGCAGCCCCGAGACTAGCGGGACCGTGCCCCAGTACTTC.

This clone has only one observation. The chain is built from TRBV29-1 and TRBJ2-3; the match to TRBD2 covers 8 bases. This CDR3 is built from 16 residues. J gave up 3 bases and V 2 bases, and 10 bases lay outside the gene matches. The germline CDR1 and CDR2 sequences are SQVTM and ANQGSEA. The CDR3 DNA follows: TGCAGCGTTGAAAGCAGGGCGCGGGGGGTAACAGATACGCAGTATTTT. It encodes CSVESRARGVTDTQYF.

This CDR3 is CATSKGDRLSETQYF. CDR3 bases: TGTGCCACCAGCAAAGGGGACAGGCTATCGGAGACCCAGTACTTC. J is TRBJ2-5 and V is TRBV15; 8 nucleotides line up with TRBD1. The CDR3 has 15 amino acids. CDR1 is LNHNV, CDR2 YYDKDF, per germline (reference sequence). V lost 4 bases, J lost 5 bases, and 9 bases stayed unmatched.

The rearrangement links TRBV9 to TRBJ2-7, with 8 bases identical to TRBD2. With 2 bases clipped from V and 3 bases from J, the junction kept 4 bases outside the gene matches. From germline, CDR1 is SGDLS and CDR2 YYNGEE. This CDR3 has 14 amino acids. The CDR3 here is CASSVGLEDYEQYF. The CDR3 coding sequence is TGTGCCAGCAGCGTGGGACTAGAAGACTACGAGCAGTACTTC.

The gene calls are TRBV29-1 and TRBJ1-3; 7 positions match TRBD1. V lost 4 bases and J lost 8; bases outside the gene matches: 2. This CDR3 contains 11 residues. The germline CDR1 and CDR2 sequences are SQVTM and ANQGSEA. The CDR3 is CSVAGGDTIYF. The CDR3 bases are TGCAGCGTTGCAGGGGGAGACACCATATATTTT. The variable domain in full, with the rest retrieved from reference TRBV29-1 and TRBJ1-3, is SAVISQKPSRDICQRGTSLTIQCQVDSQVTMMFWYRQQPGQSLTLIATANQGSEATYESGFVIDKFPISRPNLTFSTLTVSNMSPEDSSIYLCSVAGGDTIYFGEGSWLTVV.

This chain connects TRBV30 to TRBJ2-1; TRBD1 is a possible D gene (6 bases). The CDR3 totals 13 residues. V lost 3 bases and J lost 2, with 8 bases in between. Per germline, CDR1 GTSNPN and CDR2 SVGIG (reference sequence). The CDR3 reads CAWRGGTYNEQFF. The CDR3 coding sequence is TGTGCCTGGAGAGGGGGAACCTACAATGAGCAGTTCTTC.

This clone has just one count. This chain links TRBV2 with TRBJ1-2, with D tentatively TRBD1 (5 bases). CDR3 size: 14 residues. CDR1 and CDR2 (germline): SNHLY, FYNNEI. The V end lost 6 bases, the J end lost 4 bases, and 15 bases lay between the germline ends. The CDR3 DNA follows: TGTGCCAGCAGGGGCAGGGCCCTGCTCTATGGCTACACCTTC. Amino acids: CASRGRALLYGYTF.

Turning to this clone: The sample holds other DNA sequences that translate to the same CDR3. The J gene is TRBJ2-7, the V gene TRBV19; 9 bases fit TRBD1. The CDR3 covers 14 residues. Germline values: CDR1 LNHDA, CDR2 SQIVND (reference sequence). The J segment lost 2 bases and the V segment lost 3 bases, leaving 2 bases of the junction unmatched. Here the CDR3 reads CASSIRTGAYEQYF. CDR3 DNA: TGTGCCAGTAGTATCCGGACAGGGGCCTACGAGCAGTACTTC.

V usage is TRBV19 and J usage is TRBJ1-2; 7 positions match TRBD1. CDR3 length: 14 amino acids. Germline assignment: CDR1 LNHDA and CDR2 SQIVND (reference sequence). After removal of 11 bases from V and 5 bases from J, the junction contained 14 bases not matched to a gene. The CDR3 region is CACSGTDFIYGYTF. The CDR3 DNA reads TGTGCCTGCTCCGGGACAGATTTTATATATGGCTACACCTTC. The full variable domain, in which reference TRBV19 and TRBJ1-2 provide the parts outside the CDR3, is DGGITQSPKYLFRKEGQNVTLSCEQNLNHDAMYWYRQDPGQGLRLIYYSQIVNDFQKGDIAEGYSVSREKKESFPLTVTSAQKNPTAFYLCACSGTDFIYGYTFGSGTRLTVV.

The J gene is TRBJ2-3, the V gene TRBV6-5, with 10 bases fitting TRBD2. Germline CDR1 MNHEY, CDR2 SVGAGI. Germline trimming cut 2 bases from V and 4 bases from J; bases unmatched to any gene: 6. The CDR3 has 16 residues. The CDR3 coding sequence is TGTGCCAGCAGTTACGAAAAGCGGGAGGGATCAGATACGCAGTATTTT. Protein sequence: CASSYEKREGSDTQYF.

This clone was recorded once. The genes are TRBV27 and TRBJ1-2, with D perhaps TRBD1 (5 bases). This CDR3 has 15 residues. V was pared by 4 bases and J by 4 bases, with 16 bases between. CDR1 is MNHEY and CDR2 is SMNVEV in the germline V gene (reference sequence). The CDR3 loop is CASSSQPRGSYGYTF. The CDR3 DNA reads TGTGCCAGCAGTTCACAACCTAGGGGATCCTATGGCTACACCTTC.

DNA of the CDR3: TGTGCCAGCAGCCCGGGACAGGGAAACACCGGGGAGCTGTTTTTT. This gives the protein CASSPGQGNTGELFF. V and J are TRBV28 and TRBJ2-2; 9 bases agree with TRBD1. The junction had 4 bases not matched to a gene; V was cut back by 6 bases and J by 2 bases. From germline, CDR1 is MDHEN and CDR2 SYDVKM. The CDR3 has 15 residues.

The chain has TRBV18 and TRBJ2-5; no reliable D call. V lost 3 bases and J lost 4, with 6 bases in between. The CDR3 is made up of 12 amino acids. CDR1 and CDR2 from the germline V gene are KGHSH and LQKENI. As DNA, the CDR3 is TGTGCCAGCTCACCGGCTGGAGAGACCCAGTACTTC. Amino acid sequence: CASSPAGETQYF.

The genes are TRBV27 and TRBJ2-7; TRBD1 is a possible D gene (6 bases). V was cut by 3 bases and J by 0 bases, with 15 bases left in between. Per the germline V gene, CDR1 is MNHEY and CDR2 is SMNVEV (reference sequence). CDR3 length: 16 residues. The CDR3 is CASSLRWDTLSYEQYF. In DNA form, the CDR3 reads TGTGCCAGCAGTTTGCGTTGGGACACACTCTCCTACGAGCAGTACTTC.

The chain is built from TRBV18 and TRBJ1-2, with TRBD1 matching 8 bases. This CDR3 has 15 residues. Germline trimming cut 2 bases from V and 4 bases from J; bases unmatched to any gene: 6. Germline assignment: CDR1 KGHSH and CDR2 LQKENI. Written as DNA, the CDR3 is TGTGCCAGCTCACCATTACAGGGGGTCAGCTATGGCTACACCTTC. Its translation: CASSPLQGVSYGYTF.

J is TRBJ2-3 and V is TRBV5-1; D might be TRBD2 (6 bases). This CDR3 region has 15 residues. Germline V gene lookup returns CDR1 SGHRS and CDR2 YFSETQ. Trimming shortened V by 3 bases and J by 1 base, and 12 bases separated the two germline ends. The CDR3 DNA is TGCGCCAGCAGCTCCGGGCGGGGCGGCACAGATACGCAGTATTTT. Translated: CASSSGRGGTDTQYF.

The chain is built from TRBV2 and TRBJ2-5; D remains unclear. This CDR3 has 12 amino acids. V lost 4 bases and J 4 bases, leaving 7 bases between the germline ends. Germline assignment: CDR1 SNHLY and CDR2 FYNNEI. CDR3 in DNA: TGTGCCAGCAGTGGTATGTCAGAGACCCAGTACTTC. Protein sequence: CASSGMSETQYF.

V usage is TRBV21-1 and J usage is TRBJ1-1; the D call in the table, TRBD1, was not verified against the DNA. TRBV21-1 is described as a pseudogene. The CDR3 has 16 amino acids. This chain's CDR3 is CASSTPGQGPNTEAFF. The CDR3 coding sequence is TGTGCCAGCAGCACACCGGGACAGGGCCCGAACACTGAAGCTTTCTTT.

This chain uses TRBV28 with TRBJ1-5; 9 bases are a match to TRBD1. There are 20 residues in the CDR3. The trim removed 3 bases at V and 0 bases at J, leaving 15 bases unmatched. Germline V lookup: CDR1 MDHEN, CDR2 SYDVKM. The CDR3 is CASSFPNRDRDGYSNQPQHF. Here the CDR3 DNA reads TGTGCCAGCAGTTTTCCCAACCGGGACAGGGACGGCTATAGCAATCAGCCCCAGCATTTT.